This entry lists 18 T cell receptor beta chains sequenced from one sample in a study of blood T cell repertoires in COVID-19. Clones were read by immunoSEQ multiplex PCR, and TCRdb kept only the in-frame ones, dropping some. The data show some 200,000 clones, with about 85% seen just once and about 2.2% held by the top ten. Sequenced material: PBMCs or T cells enriched from blood (not recorded which). Receptors were obtained from a woman in her 30s who had recovered from COVID-19.

V and J are TRBV2 and TRBJ2-7, with TRBD1 identical over 9 bases. CDR1 and CDR2 from the germline V gene are SNHLY and FYNNEI. This CDR3 contains 14 residues. V trimming: 8 bases; J trimming: 3 bases; junction bases outside the gene matches: 8. The chain's CDR3 is CASSEDRGIYEQYF. DNA for the CDR3: TGTGCCAGCTCAGAGGACAGGGGTATCTACGAGCAGTACTTC.

The V gene is TRBV7-2, the J gene TRBJ1-2, with D perhaps matching TRBD1 (6 bases). V was clipped by 3 bases and J by 8 bases, with 13 bases between them. Germline values: CDR1 SGHTA, CDR2 FQGNSA. This CDR3 has 13 amino acids. The CDR3 sequence is CASSFGTGPGYTF. The CDR3 DNA reads TGTGCCAGCAGCTTTGGCACAGGGCCCGGCTACACCTTC.

V gene TRBV11-3 combines with J gene TRBJ2-7; D unclear. This CDR3 is 15 amino acids long. Germline V gives CDR1 SGHNT, CDR2 YENEEA. The ends were cut back, 1 base at V and 7 bases at J, with 17 bases in the middle. CDR3 amino acids: CASSLGPTQDREQYF. CDR3 nucleotide sequence: TGTGCCAGCAGCTTAGGACCTACCCAGGATCGGGAGCAGTACTTC.

This clone has a single count. The CDR3 nucleotides are TGTGCCAGCAGCTTAGATGGCGGGGGGGCCCGGCATGAGCAGTTCTTC. This sequence encodes CASSLDGGGARHEQFF. The rearrangement links TRBV7-6 to TRBJ2-1; TRBD2 matches at 9 bases. The CDR3 is made up of 16 amino acids. The trim removed 1 base at V and 8 bases at J, leaving 9 bases unmatched. Germline values: CDR1 SGHVS, CDR2 FNYEAQ.

V usage is TRBV4-1 and J usage is TRBJ2-3, with 13 bases matching TRBD2. The V segment lost 2 bases and the J segment 4 bases; nucleotides outside the gene matches: 6. Germline V gene data show CDR1 as MGHRA and CDR2 as YSYEKL. CDR3 length: 17 amino acids. The CDR3 spells CASSQTTSGGRPDTQYF. The CDR3, as DNA: TGCGCCAGCAGCCAAACGACTAGCGGGGGGCGACCAGATACGCAGTATTTT.

The chain recombines TRBV19 with TRBJ1-1, with unresolved D. There are 15 residues in the CDR3. The germline V and J ends were trimmed by 1 base and 4 bases, with 13 bases remaining between them. CDR1 and CDR2 from the germline V gene are LNHDA and SQIVND (reference sequence). This chain's CDR3 is CASSIAARIGTEAFF. The CDR3 bases are TGTGCCAGTAGTATAGCGGCGAGGATCGGCACTGAAGCTTTCTTT.

V usage is TRBV11-2 and J usage is TRBJ2-1, with 8 positions matching TRBD2. CDR3 length: 13 amino acids. The germline CDR1 and CDR2 sequences are SGHAT and FQNNGV. J was trimmed by 15 bases and V by 1 base; bases with no gene match: 8. The CDR3, as DNA: TGTGCCAGCAGCTTAGGGTCCGGGACTAGGACGTTCTTC. Protein sequence: CASSLGSGTRTFF. The complete variable domain, with remaining parts taken from reference TRBV11-2 and TRBJ2-1, reads EAGVAQSPRYKIIEKRQSVAFWCNPISGHATLYWYQQILGQGPKLLIQFQNNGVVDDSQLPKDRFSAERLKGVDSTLKIQPAKLEDSAVYLCASSLGSGTRTFFGPGTRLTVL.

The V gene is TRBV30, the J gene TRBJ2-7, with D uncertain. V was trimmed by 1 base and J by 1 base, leaving 5 bases between them. The CDR3 totals 12 residues. Germline CDR1 reads GTSNPN; CDR2 reads SVGIG (reference sequence). The CDR3 DNA reads as TGTGCCTGGAGTGCAGGATCCTACGAGCAGTACTTC. It encodes CAWSAGSYEQYF.

The gene calls are TRBV10-3 and TRBJ1-5; TRBD1 agrees at 7 bases. V gave up 7 bases and J gave up 1 base; unmatched junction bases: 4. This CDR3 spans 14 amino acids. Germline V lookup: CDR1 ENHRY, CDR2 SYGVKD. CDR3 amino acids: CAIKARGSNQPQHF. CDR3 DNA: TGTGCCATCAAGGCCAGGGGGAGCAATCAGCCCCAGCATTTT.

The chain has TRBV7-9 and TRBJ1-1; a weak D match, TRBD1 (5 bases). This CDR3 is 15 amino acids long. V dropped 5 bases and J dropped 0 bases, with 13 bases sitting between them. CDR1 and CDR2 (germline): SEHNR, FQNEAQ (reference sequence). In DNA, the CDR3 is TGTGCCAGCAGCCAGCACAGGAATATGAACACTGAAGCTTTCTTT. This sequence encodes CASSQHRNMNTEAFF.

The table lists this clone with many counts. The chain is built from TRBV6-4 and TRBJ2-2; TRBD1 is a possible D gene (5 bases). Trimming left V 2 bases short and J 5 bases short, with 6 bases between. The V gene's germline CDR1 is MRHNA and CDR2 SNTAGT. The CDR3 spans 13 residues. CDR3 coding DNA: TGTGCCAGCAGTGACGGGGCTACCGGGGAGCTGTTTTTT. Protein: CASSDGATGELFF.

The chain couples TRBV7-9 to TRBJ2-7, with 7 bases matching TRBD2. The J segment lost 0 bases and the V segment lost 7 bases, leaving 6 bases of the junction unmatched. Germline lookup yields CDR1 SEHNR and CDR2 FQNEAQ (reference sequence). This CDR3 has 14 amino acids. The CDR3 loop reads CASTPSGYSYEQYF. The CDR3 nucleotides are TGTGCCAGCACTCCTAGCGGATACTCCTACGAGCAGTACTTC.

This chain links TRBV12-3 or TRBV12-4 with TRBJ2-5; 9 bases are shared with TRBD1. The CDR3 covers 13 residues. The trim removed 4 bases at V and 9 bases at J, leaving 6 bases unmatched. The CDR3: CASSSGQGKAQYF. In nucleotides, the CDR3 is TGTGCCAGCAGTTCGGGACAGGGAAAGGCCCAGTACTTC.

CDR3 amino acids: CASSVGLAGGETQYF. The DNA of the CDR3 is TGTGCCAGCAGCGTAGGGCTAGCGGGGGGGGAGACCCAGTACTTC. This rearrangement joins TRBV9 to TRBJ2-5, with 12 bases matching TRBD2. The V gene end was trimmed by 0 bases and the J gene end by 5 bases; junction bases not matched to a gene: 2. The CDR3 spans 15 residues. Germline V CDR1 and CDR2: SGDLS, YYNGEE. The full variable domain, rest sourced from reference TRBV9 and TRBJ2-5, is DSGVTQTPKHLITATGQRVTLRCSPRSGDLSVYWYQQSLDQGLQFLIQYYNGEERAKGNILERFSAQQFPDLHSELNLSSLELGDSALYFCASSVGLAGGETQYFGPGTRLLVL.

This clone came up once. V gene TRBV7-3 combines with J gene TRBJ2-1, with 7 positions matching TRBD2. J lost 0 bases, V lost 8 bases, and 10 bases had no gene match. This CDR3 comprises 16 residues. CDR1 is SGHTA and CDR2 is FQGTGA in the germline V gene. For the CDR3, the DNA is TGTGCCAGCGGAAAGAAAGCGGGAACCTCCTACAATGAGCAGTTCTTC. Translating it yields CASGKKAGTSYNEQFF.

This clone was counted a few times. This chain connects TRBV18 to TRBJ1-1, with TRBD1 as a possible D gene (6 bases). The germline V gene has CDR1 KGHSH and CDR2 LQKENI. V lost 3 bases and J lost 0, with 20 bases in between. The CDR3 totals 18 residues. The CDR3 sequence is CASSPADPYRALNTEAFF. The CDR3 DNA is TGTGCCAGCTCACCGGCCGACCCTTACAGGGCCCTGAACACTGAAGCTTTCTTT.

The gene calls are TRBV28 and TRBJ1-6; 8 bases map to TRBD1. J lost 5 bases, V lost 1 base, and 4 bases had no gene match. From germline, CDR1 is MDHEN and CDR2 SYDVKM. This CDR3 has 16 amino acids. This CDR3 reads CASSLLQGANNSPLHF. CDR3 in DNA: TGTGCCAGCAGTTTATTGCAGGGGGCGAATAATTCACCCCTCCACTTT.

The rearrangement links TRBV18 to TRBJ1-1, with no clear D. Trimming left V 5 bases short and J 10 bases short, with 14 bases between. Germline-derived CDR1 and CDR2 are KGHSH and LQKENI. This CDR3 spans 12 amino acids. This CDR3 is CASSAEGTRAFF. CDR3 coding DNA: TGTGCCAGCTCAGCAGAGGGAACTCGAGCTTTCTTT.